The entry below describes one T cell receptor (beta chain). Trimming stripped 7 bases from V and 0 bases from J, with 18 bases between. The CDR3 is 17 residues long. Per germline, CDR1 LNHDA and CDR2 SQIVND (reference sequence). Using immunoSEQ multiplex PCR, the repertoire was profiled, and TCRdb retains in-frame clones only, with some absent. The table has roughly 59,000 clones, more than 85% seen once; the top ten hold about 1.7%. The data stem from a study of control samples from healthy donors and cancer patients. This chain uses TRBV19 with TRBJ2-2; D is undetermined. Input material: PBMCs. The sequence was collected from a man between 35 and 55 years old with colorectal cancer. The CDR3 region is CASNHPRTASNTGELFF. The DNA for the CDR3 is TGTGCCAGTAACCACCCTAGGACGGCATCGAACACCGGGGAGCTGTTTTTT. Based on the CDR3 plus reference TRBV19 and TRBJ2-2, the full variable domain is DGGITQSPKYLFRKEGQNVTLSCEQNLNHDAMYWYRQDPGQGLRLIYYSQIVNDFQKGDIAEGYSVSREKKESFPLTVTSAQKNPTAFYLCASNHPRTASNTGELFFGEGSRLTVL.